The 32 T cell receptor beta chains given below trace back to one sample, sequenced in a study of regulatory T cells in long-lasting Graves disease. Time point noted: newly diagnosed GD, antithyroid drugs for less than 3 months. RNA extracted from PBMCs served as the sequencing template. Through Arm-PCR of CDR3 regions and iRepertoire HTBI primers, TCR beta libraries were built. TCRdb processed the multiplex PCR reads anew with MiXCR; each CDR3 protein has one entry. The sample contains 440,000 or so distinct CDR3 sequences, about 15% of which appear only once. Another study also made use of these data, one on T cells in Graves' hyperthyroidism and ophthalmopathy.

Sequencing used peripheral blood mononuclear cells (PBMCs), obtained at new diagnosis, from a patient treated with antithyroid drugs. The receptors come from a woman aged 25-40 years with Graves disease.

Concerning this clonotype: The final CDR3 position lacks the conserved phenylalanine or tryptophan, pointing to a likely read error. The chain couples TRBV7-6 to TRBJ2-5; D possibly corresponds to TRBD2 (6 bases). Germline assignment: CDR1 SGHVS and CDR2 FNYEAQ. There are 14 residues in the CDR3. The V end was cut by 5 bases, the J end by 5 bases, with 15 bases between. Written as DNA, the CDR3 is TGTGCCAGCAGCCTGGAGACTAGGTTCGAGACCCAGTACTCC. This translates into CASSLETRFETQYS.

At least ten counts were recorded for this clonotype. The rearrangement links TRBV14 to TRBJ1-2; D remains unclear. The CDR3 sequence is 13 residues long. Trimming stripped 5 bases from V and 0 bases from J, with 7 bases between. The V gene's germline CDR1 is SGHDN and CDR2 FVKESK. The CDR3 DNA reads TGTGCCAGCAGCACGGGCCCTAACTATGGCTACACCTTC. Its translation: CASSTGPNYGYTF. The variable domain in full, with the rest retrieved from reference TRBV14 and TRBJ1-2, is EAGVTQFPSHSVIEKGQTVTLRCDPISGHDNLYWYRRVMGKEIKFLLHFVKESKQDESGMPNNRFLAERTGGTYSTLKVQPAELEDSGVYFCASSTGPNYGYTFGSGTRLTVV.

The rearrangement links TRBV20-1 to TRBJ2-2, with 7 bases lining up with TRBD1. With V trimmed by 6 bases and J by 5 bases, 12 bases remained unmatched. CDR1 is DFQATT, CDR2 SNEGSKA, per germline (reference sequence). The CDR3 spans 15 residues. Here the CDR3 reads CSAHTGAPGTGELFF. CDR3 DNA: TGCAGTGCCCACACAGGGGCGCCGGGGACCGGGGAGCTGTTTTTT.

This clonotype has ten or more counts. The chain joins TRBV7-3 to TRBJ2-3; D not resolved. The germline CDR1 and CDR2 sequences are SGHTA and FQGTGA. V lost 5 bases and J lost 0, with 12 bases in between. The CDR3 sequence is 15 residues long. CDR3 DNA sequence: TGTGCCAGCAGCCCAATGGGCAGTAGCACAGATACGCAGTATTTT. Translating it yields CASSPMGSSTDTQYF.

In its sample, this clonotype was seen many times. CDR3 residues: CAIRRGSGTQETQYF. Here the CDR3 DNA reads TGTGCCATCAGGAGGGGCAGCGGAACCCAAGAGACCCAGTACTTC. The rearrangement joins TRBV10-3 to TRBJ2-5, with D possibly being TRBD1 or TRBD2 (5 bases each). V dropped 6 bases and J dropped 1 base, with 15 bases sitting between them. This CDR3 comprises 15 residues. Germline CDR1 reads ENHRY; CDR2 reads SYGVKD.

The sample holds many counts of this clonotype. DNA of the CDR3: TGTGCCAGCAGCTTAGGGCGCACCAATTCACCCCTCCACTTT. Its translation is CASSLGRTNSPLHF. V is TRBV7-3 and J is TRBJ1-6; D unresolved. This CDR3 contains 14 residues. V was trimmed by 2 bases and J by 7 bases, leaving 9 bases between them. Germline V gene lookup returns CDR1 SGHTA and CDR2 FQGTGA.

Many counts were recorded for this clonotype. CDR3 amino acids: CASSYFGLGTQYF. The CDR3 DNA sequence: TGTGCCAGCAGTTACTTCGGGCTAGGAACCCAGTACTTC. V gene TRBV6-5 combines with J gene TRBJ2-5; unclear D gene. Trimming left V 1 base short and J 8 bases short, with 11 bases between. Germline V gives CDR1 MNHEY, CDR2 SVGAGI. The CDR3 extends over 13 amino acids.

The sample holds a few counts of this clonotype. Since no conserved phenylalanine or tryptophan closes the CDR3, a read error is the likely cause. This chain uses TRBV7-6 with TRBJ2-7; the D call may be TRBD1 or TRBD2 (5 bases each). Germline loops: CDR1 SGHVS, CDR2 FNYEAQ. The CDR3 spans 14 residues. V was shortened by 6 bases and J by 3 bases, with 15 bases between the two germline ends. CDR3 DNA sequence: TGTGCCAGCAGTTCGATGGGGACGGACTACGAGCAGTACTAC. Translating it yields CASSSMGTDYEQYY.

This clonotype was seen only a few times. The chain uses TRBV19 and TRBJ2-1; 9 nucleotides match TRBD2. Trimming at V came to 3 bases and at J to 4 bases, leaving 1 base not matched to a gene. The CDR3 has 14 residues. Germline CDR1 reads LNHDA; CDR2 reads SQIVND (reference sequence). CDR3 coding DNA: TGTGCCAGTAGTATGACTAGCGGATACAATGAGCAGTTCTTC. Amino acids: CASSMTSGYNEQFF.

V usage is TRBV19 and J usage is TRBJ2-5; D tentatively reads TRBD1 or TRBD2 (5 bases each). Trimming shortened V by 4 bases and J by 9 bases, and 12 bases separated the two germline ends. CDR1 LNHDA and CDR2 SQIVND come from the germline V gene (reference sequence). This CDR3 contains 12 residues. The CDR3 DNA reads as TGTGCCAGTAGTAATCGGAGAGGGGCCCAGTACTTC. Its protein is CASSNRRGAQYF.

This clonotype has at least ten counts. This sequence joins TRBV12-5 and TRBJ2-7; 10 nucleotides match TRBD1. This CDR3 region has 15 residues. Trimming took 5 bases from V and 3 from J; bases not matched to a gene: 7. From germline, CDR1 is LGHNT and CDR2 FRNRAP. CDR3 amino acids: CASGPHRDRGYEQYF. DNA of the CDR3: TGTGCTAGTGGTCCACACCGGGACAGGGGCTACGAGCAGTACTTC.

This clonotype was detected ten times or more. The chain joins TRBV10-3 to TRBJ1-1, with a tentative D call TRBD1 (6 bases). CDR1 ENHRY and CDR2 SYGVKD come from the germline V gene. There are 17 residues in the CDR3. Trimming cost V 4 bases and J 5 bases, with 23 bases left between them. The CDR3 protein is CAISGTTGIEKDTEAFF. CDR3 DNA sequence: TGTGCCATCAGTGGAACCACAGGGATAGAAAAAGATACTGAAGCTTTCTTT.

With respect to this clonotype: A much larger clone lies a single base off, so this may be a read error. Given the absence of the conserved phenylalanine or tryptophan at the CDR3 end, a read error is likely. V gene TRBV27 combines with J gene TRBJ2-5; tentatively, D is TRBD1 (5 bases). The germline gives CDR1 MNHEY, CDR2 SMNVEV (reference sequence). The CDR3 sequence is 14 residues long. V dropped 0 bases and J dropped 1 base, with 6 bases sitting between them. The CDR3 here is CASSLSRAQETQYS. The CDR3 DNA reads as TGTGCCAGCAGTTTATCCAGGGCCCAAGAGACCCAGTACTCC.

This clonotype was picked up many times. This sequence joins TRBV7-2 and TRBJ2-7, with 8 bases that match TRBD2. Germline lookup yields CDR1 SGHTA and CDR2 FQGNSA. CDR3 length: 15 residues. The V gene end was trimmed by 1 base and the J gene end by 3 bases; junction bases not matched to a gene: 5. In DNA, the CDR3 is TGTGCCAGCAGCTTAGTCGGGACTAGTAGCTACGAGCAGTACTTC. This encodes CASSLVGTSSYEQYF.

This clonotype showed up many times. The chain recombines TRBV18 with TRBJ2-7, with 7 bases identical to TRBD1. This CDR3 comprises 13 residues. J was trimmed by 4 bases and V by 8 bases; bases with no gene match: 8. The germline gives CDR1 KGHSH, CDR2 LQKENI. In DNA, the CDR3 is TGTGCCAGCACAGCACAGGGGACGTACGAGCAGTACTTC. It encodes CASTAQGTYEQYF.

This clonotype has a count of ten or more. The J gene is TRBJ1-2, the V gene TRBV15, with a possible D match to TRBD1 (5 bases). This CDR3 has 15 residues. V was shortened by 5 bases and J by 6 bases, with 19 bases between the two germline ends. CDR1 and CDR2 (germline): LNHNV, YYDKDF (reference sequence). CDR3 amino acids: CATSGRDGWGDGYTF. As DNA, the CDR3 is TGTGCCACCAGCGGTCGGGACGGTTGGGGTGATGGCTACACCTTC.

Only a few counts were recorded for this clonotype. V and J are TRBV20-1 and TRBJ2-1; 7 nucleotides align to TRBD2. The CDR3 runs 14 residues. The V gene end was trimmed by 5 bases and the J gene end by 4 bases; junction bases not matched to a gene: 8. The germline CDR1 and CDR2 sequences are DFQATT and SNEGSKA (reference sequence). The CDR3 DNA reads as TGCAGTGCTGTGGCGGGAGAGGAGTACAATGAGCAGTTCTTC. Amino acid sequence: CSAVAGEEYNEQFF.

J is TRBJ2-7 and V is TRBV7-2, with 10 bases identical to TRBD2. Trimming removed 5 bases from V and 3 bases from J; junction bases left unmatched: 7. The CDR3 extends over 15 amino acids. Per germline, CDR1 SGHTA and CDR2 FQGNSA. This CDR3 is CASSPPSGRGYEQYF. CDR3 bases: TGTGCCAGCAGCCCCCCTAGCGGGAGAGGCTACGAGCAGTACTTC.

The chain employs TRBV15 and TRBJ2-3; D gene unclear. This CDR3 has 17 residues. Germline V gene sequence: CDR1 LNHNV, CDR2 YYDKDF (reference sequence). V was pared by 0 bases and J by 0 bases, with 13 bases between. The CDR3, as DNA: TGTGCCACCAGCAGAGATCCAGCTACCACTAGCACAGATACGCAGTATTTT. This sequence encodes CATSRDPATTSTDTQYF.

A remark on this clonotype: At one end, the junction sequence differs from germline, possibly due to a read error. The chain couples TRBV6-2 or TRBV6-3 to TRBJ2-6; no definite D call. The CDR3 consists of 15 residues. Germline CDR1 is MNHEY and CDR2 is SVGEGT. The CDR3: CTSKLALSGANVLTF. CDR3 DNA: TGTACCAGCAAGTTGGCGCTTTCTGGGGCCAACGTCCTGACTTTC.

This clonotype was detected many times. This chain uses TRBV5-1 with TRBJ2-3; D is perhaps TRBD2 (6 bases). Trimming removed 1 base from V and 2 bases from J, with 8 bases in between. Germline loops: CDR1 SGHRS, CDR2 YFSETQ. CDR3 size: 14 residues. CDR3 nucleotides: TGCGCCAGCAGCTTGACGGGACTCACAGATACGCAGTATTTT. It is translated as CASSLTGLTDTQYF.

This clonotype was counted many times. The chain employs TRBV7-9 and TRBJ2-5, with TRBD2 identical over 9 bases. Germline V lookup: CDR1 SEHNR, CDR2 FQNEAQ (reference sequence). This CDR3 region has 16 residues. Trimming cost V 5 bases and J 2 bases; bases outside gene matches: 9. The CDR3 DNA sequence: TGTGCCAGCAGCGAGACTAGCGGAGTCAATCAAGAGACCCAGTACTTC. This codes for CASSETSGVNQETQYF.

This clonotype was observed many times. V usage is TRBV20-1 and J usage is TRBJ1-2, with TRBD1 matching 9 bases. This CDR3 spans 17 amino acids. Germline CDR1 DFQATT, CDR2 SNEGSKA (reference sequence). Trimming removed 1 base from V and 0 bases from J; junction bases left unmatched: 9. CDR3 loop: CSARGRDRATTNYGYTF. The CDR3 region has the DNA TGCAGTGCTAGAGGAAGGGACAGGGCGACCACTAACTATGGCTACACCTTC.

This clonotype has ten or more counts. The chain is built from TRBV2 and TRBJ2-1; 10 bases line up with TRBD2. Looked up from germline, CDR1 is SNHLY and CDR2 is FYNNEI. This CDR3 region has 15 residues. V shed 7 bases and J 7 bases; nucleotides not matched to a gene: 10. CDR3 loop: CASKAGTSAWNEQFF. The CDR3 nucleotides are TGTGCCAGCAAGGCAGGGACTAGCGCTTGGAATGAGCAGTTCTTC.

The V gene is TRBV30, the J gene TRBJ1-1; no clear D gene. Germline V gives CDR1 GTSNPN, CDR2 SVGIG (reference sequence). CDR3 length equals 11 residues. The ends were cut back, 3 bases at V and 4 bases at J, with 6 bases in the middle. The CDR3 here is CAWRSVTEAFF. Here the CDR3 DNA reads TGTGCCTGGAGATCGGTCACTGAAGCTTTCTTT.

The sample holds a few counts of this clonotype. The chain is built from TRBV11-3 and TRBJ2-1; D is unresolved. V lost 3 bases and J lost 9, with 12 bases in between. Germline CDR1 SGHNT, CDR2 YENEEA. The CDR3 sequence is 13 residues long. CDR3 residues: CASSFTFPSEQFF. The CDR3, as DNA: TGTGCCAGCAGCTTTACTTTTCCGAGTGAGCAGTTCTTC.

This clonotype was detected a few times. V gene TRBV10-3 combines with J gene TRBJ1-2; 8 bases are shared with TRBD1. This CDR3 region has 17 residues. Germline CDR1 reads ENHRY; CDR2 reads SYGVKD. The ends lost 0 bases at V and 2 bases at J; junction bases unmatched: 8. The DNA for the CDR3 is TGTGCCATCAGTGAGTCGACTCGGGGGACAGGAAACTATGGCTACACCTTC. It is translated as CAISESTRGTGNYGYTF.

This clonotype was seen a few times. This chain links TRBV9 with TRBJ2-3; D not resolved. V shed 1 base and J shed 2 bases, with 5 bases lying between them. Germline values: CDR1 SGDLS, CDR2 YYNGEE. This CDR3 contains 13 residues. CDR3 region: CASSVTPTDTQYF. For the CDR3, the DNA is TGTGCCAGCAGCGTAACCCCCACAGATACGCAGTATTTT.

This chain uses TRBV24-1 with TRBJ2-5; 7 positions agree with TRBD1. The CDR3 loop spans 14 amino acids. Germline CDR1 reads KGHDR; CDR2 reads SFDVKD. The V segment lost 4 bases and the J segment 1 base; nucleotides outside the gene matches: 2. The CDR3 loop is CATSERGPQETQYF. The CDR3 DNA sequence: TGTGCCACCAGTGAAAGGGGGCCCCAAGAGACCCAGTACTTC.

This clonotype was observed at least ten times. V gene TRBV29-1 combines with J gene TRBJ2-5; D may be TRBD1 or TRBD2 (5 bases each). With 7 bases removed from V and 1 base from J, the gap between germline ends came to 13 bases. CDR1 is SQVTM, CDR2 ANQGSEA, per germline. The CDR3 runs 13 residues. The CDR3 DNA is TGCAGCGCGATATCCGGGACCCAAGAGACCCAGTACTTC. This translates into CSAISGTQETQYF.

The chain joins TRBV24-1 to TRBJ2-2; D is uncertain. The germline V and J ends were trimmed by 2 bases and 3 bases, with 9 bases remaining between them. Germline-derived CDR1 and CDR2 are KGHDR and SFDVKD. This CDR3 region has 15 residues. The CDR3 reads CATSDSRVDTGELFF. The CDR3 coding sequence is TGTGCCACCAGTGATTCAAGGGTAGACACCGGGGAGCTGTTTTTT.

V is TRBV20-1 and J is TRBJ1-2, with D hard to call. The CDR3 length is 12 residues. The V and J ends lost 2 bases and 3 bases respectively, with 7 bases between them. Germline loops: CDR1 DFQATT, CDR2 SNEGSKA (reference sequence). The CDR3 loop is CSARKRDYGYTF. As DNA, the CDR3 is TGCAGTGCTAGAAAAAGGGACTATGGCTACACCTTC.